This T cell receptor (beta chain) was sequenced during a study of T cells after yellow fever vaccination. Study-level results: From the bulk population, abundant clonotypes could contaminate and appear within FACS-sorted repertoires.

In the case of this clonotype: Its antigen is still unknown.

Each CDR3 protein is one row after TCRdb ran MiXCR on the 5' RACE reads. This table has 300,000 to 350,000 distinct CDR3 sequences, around 4.3% appearing once. Sequencing was performed on PBMCs, taken 15 days after the yellow fever booster vaccination. This receptor was obtained from a man aged 18-30 years who received the YFV17D yellow fever vaccine.

CDR3 region: CASSLADRGHEQYV. The CDR3 DNA reads as TGTGCCAGCTCCCTTGCGGACAGGGGCCACGAGCAGTACGTC. The V call is TRBV18, the J call TRBJ2-7; 9 positions match TRBD1. The CDR3 loop spans 14 amino acids. Trimming at V came to 6 bases and at J to 5 bases, leaving 8 bases not matched to a gene. Germline V gene sequence: CDR1 KGHSH, CDR2 LQKENI.